The entry that follows covers one TCR beta chain sequence. The repertoire was sequenced with immunoSEQ multiplex PCR; TCRdb's copy has only in-frame clones and lacks some. The repertoire holds approximately 83,000 clones, with roughly 93% as singletons. These data originate in a study of T cell changes during pregnancy in multiple sclerosis. Germline values: CDR1 GTSNPN, CDR2 SVGIG (reference sequence). With V trimmed by 2 bases and J by 4 bases, 3 bases remained unmatched. CDR3 size: 13 residues. The rearrangement joins TRBV30 to TRBJ1-2; 8 bases align to TRBD1. Sequenced here: peripheral blood, sampled in the third trimester of pregnancy. The receptor was isolated from a female donor with multiple sclerosis, enrolled in a pregnancy study. CDR3 coding DNA: TGTGCCTGGAGTATAACAGGGGGCTATGGCTACACCTTC. It is translated as CAWSITGGYGYTF.